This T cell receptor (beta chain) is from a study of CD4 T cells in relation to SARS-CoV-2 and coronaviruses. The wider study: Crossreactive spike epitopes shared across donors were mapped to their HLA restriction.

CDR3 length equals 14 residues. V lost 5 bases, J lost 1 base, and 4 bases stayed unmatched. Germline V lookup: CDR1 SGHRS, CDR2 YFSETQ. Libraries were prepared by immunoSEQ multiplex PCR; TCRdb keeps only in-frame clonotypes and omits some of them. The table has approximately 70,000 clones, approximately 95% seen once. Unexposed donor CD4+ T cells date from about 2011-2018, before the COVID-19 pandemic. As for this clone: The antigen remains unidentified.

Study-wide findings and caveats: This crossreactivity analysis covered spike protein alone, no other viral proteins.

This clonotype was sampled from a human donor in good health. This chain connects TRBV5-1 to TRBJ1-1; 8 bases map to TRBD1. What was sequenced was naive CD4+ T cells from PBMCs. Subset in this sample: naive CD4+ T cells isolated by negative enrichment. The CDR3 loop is CASSPGQGNTEAFF. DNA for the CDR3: TGCGCCAGCAGTCCCGGACAGGGGAACACTGAAGCTTTCTTT.